This T cell receptor (beta chain) was recorded in a study of blood T cell repertoires in COVID-19. This clone was seen a single time. The CDR3 contains 19 residues. Unmatched junction bases numbered 15, after V lost 5 bases and J lost 3 bases. Germline loops: CDR1 SGHTA, CDR2 FQGNSA. Clones were read by immunoSEQ multiplex PCR, and TCRdb kept only the in-frame ones, dropping some. This table holds about 150,000 clones, 75% to 90% found once. The chain links TRBV7-2 to TRBJ2-1; 11 nucleotides line up with TRBD2. The clonotype comes from a young man with COVID-19, enrolled during active disease. Sequencing input: peripheral blood. CDR3 amino acids: CASSTGTSSGRPFYNEQFF. The CDR3 coding sequence is TGTGCCAGCAGCACCGGCACGTCTAGCGGGAGGCCTTTCTACAATGAGCAGTTCTTC. Full variable domain (missing parts from reference TRBV7-2 and TRBJ2-1): GAGVSQSPSNKVTEKGKDVELRCDPISGHTALYWYRQSLGQGLEFLIYFQGNSAPDKSGLPSDRFSAERTGGSVSTLTIQRTQQEDSAVYLCASSTGTSSGRPFYNEQFFGPGTRLTVL.